The 6 T cell receptor beta chains listed next were all sequenced from one sample in a study of cytomegalovirus exposure and HLA in healthy donors. Primers: 60 Vbeta forward and 13 Jbeta reverse. Assay used: immunoSEQ multiplex PCR; TCRdb lists only in-frame clones, some missing. In total, the table holds some 83,000 clones. Sequencing used PBMCs. The origin of the receptors is a woman in her twenties or thirties in good health and CMV-seronegative.

The rearrangement joins TRBV7-2 to TRBJ2-3, with 8 nucleotides matching TRBD1. The CDR3 covers 15 residues. From germline, CDR1 is SGHTA and CDR2 FQGNSA. V was clipped by 3 bases and J by 4 bases; unmatched bases: 6. CDR3 in amino acids: CASSFLGQGADTQYF. In nucleotides, the CDR3 is TGTGCCAGCAGCTTCCTTGGACAGGGAGCAGATACGCAGTATTTT.

The CDR3 loop is CAWSWGGGEAFF. CDR3 DNA sequence: TGTGCCTGGAGCTGGGGAGGGGGTGAAGCTTTCTTT. The J gene is TRBJ1-1, the V gene TRBV30; possible D gene TRBD1, 6 bases. The CDR3 spans 12 residues. Germline loops: CDR1 GTSNPN, CDR2 SVGIG (reference sequence). V lost 3 bases and J 7 bases, leaving 12 bases between the germline ends.

The chain joins TRBV5-1 to TRBJ2-5; 12 nucleotides agree with TRBD2. With V trimmed by 4 bases and J by 3 bases, 7 bases remained unmatched. Germline assignment: CDR1 SGHRS and CDR2 YFSETQ. This CDR3 is built from 16 residues. The CDR3 sequence is CASSPTGLAGKETQYF. The CDR3 nucleotides are TGCGCCAGCAGCCCGACTGGACTAGCGGGAAAAGAGACCCAGTACTTC.

As to this clone: Within the sample, other DNA sequences also encode this same CDR3. This chain links TRBV5-1 with TRBJ1-1, with a tentative D call TRBD1 (6 bases). Germline CDR1 is SGHRS and CDR2 is YFSETQ. Trimming removed 0 bases from V and 3 bases from J, with 15 bases in between. This CDR3 is 16 amino acids long. In DNA, the CDR3 is TGCGCCAGCAGCTTGGGGGGGCAGGGGTGGGACACTGAAGCTTTCTTT. Protein: CASSLGGQGWDTEAFF.

The V call is TRBV27, the J call TRBJ2-7; 8 bases are a match to TRBD2. The V gene end was trimmed by 5 bases and the J gene end by 1 base; junction bases not matched to a gene: 7. Germline-derived CDR1 and CDR2 are MNHEY and SMNVEV (reference sequence). The CDR3 is made up of 15 amino acids. The CDR3 DNA reads TGTGCCAGCAGTCCGTCTAGCGGGTATTCCTACGAGCAGTACTTC. Translated: CASSPSSGYSYEQYF.

This chain uses TRBV6-5 with TRBJ2-7; 7 nucleotides line up with TRBD2. V was clipped by 2 bases and J by 7 bases; unmatched bases: 5. Germline loops: CDR1 MNHEY, CDR2 SVGAGI. This CDR3 has 13 amino acids. The chain's CDR3 is CASSYGREKEQYF. CDR3 bases: TGTGCCAGCAGTTACGGGCGGGAGAAGGAGCAGTACTTC.